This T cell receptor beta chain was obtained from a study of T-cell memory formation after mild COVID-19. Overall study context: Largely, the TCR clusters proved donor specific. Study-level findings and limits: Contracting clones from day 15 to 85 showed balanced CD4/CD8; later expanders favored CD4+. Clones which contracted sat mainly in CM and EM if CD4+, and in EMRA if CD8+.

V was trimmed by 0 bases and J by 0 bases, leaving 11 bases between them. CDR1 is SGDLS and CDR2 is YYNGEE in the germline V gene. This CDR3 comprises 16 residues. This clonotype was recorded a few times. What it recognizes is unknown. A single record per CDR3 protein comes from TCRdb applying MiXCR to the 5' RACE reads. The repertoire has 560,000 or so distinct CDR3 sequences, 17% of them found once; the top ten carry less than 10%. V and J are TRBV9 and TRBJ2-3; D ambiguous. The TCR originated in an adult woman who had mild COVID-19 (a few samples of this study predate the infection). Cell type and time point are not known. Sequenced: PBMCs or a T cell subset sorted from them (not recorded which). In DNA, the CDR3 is TGTGCCAGCAGCGTAGCCCCAGCGTTTAGCACAGATACGCAGTATTTT. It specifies CASSVAPAFSTDTQYF.